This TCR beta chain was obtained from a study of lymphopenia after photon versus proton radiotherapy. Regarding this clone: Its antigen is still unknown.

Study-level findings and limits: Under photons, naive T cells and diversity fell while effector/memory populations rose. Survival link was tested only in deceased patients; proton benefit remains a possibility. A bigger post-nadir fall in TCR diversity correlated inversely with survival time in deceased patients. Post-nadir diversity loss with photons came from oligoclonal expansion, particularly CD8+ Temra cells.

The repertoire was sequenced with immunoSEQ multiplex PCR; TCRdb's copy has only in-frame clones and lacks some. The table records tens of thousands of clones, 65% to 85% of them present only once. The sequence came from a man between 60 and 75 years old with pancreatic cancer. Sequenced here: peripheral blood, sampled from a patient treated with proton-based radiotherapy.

The CDR3 nucleotides read TGTGCCAGCAGCGTACTAGCGGGAGGCACATTCAATGAGCAGTTCTTC. Translating gives CASSVLAGGTFNEQFF. This chain links TRBV9 with TRBJ2-1; 11 nucleotides align to TRBD2. V dropped 1 base and J dropped 6; count of bases not matched to a gene: 6. Germline V gene data show CDR1 as SGDLS and CDR2 as YYNGEE. The CDR3 length is 16 residues.